These 14 T cell receptor beta chains were sequenced from one sample in a study of T cells in Graves' hyperthyroidism and ophthalmopathy (dated by TCRdb to between 2018 and 2021). Library method: multiplex PCR. Instrument used: Illumina HiSeq 2000. The TCR beta CDR3 regions were amplified from the RNA transcripts. For the first round of RT-PCR on the TCR CDR3, the HTBI primer set was used together with the Qiagen OneStep RT-PCR kit. TCRdb reprocessed the public reads (quality trimming at Q25 with fastp, clone calling with MiXCR) and kept in-frame beta chains. Rows with a matching CDR3 protein are joined into one entry that keeps the most common DNA and genes. The sample table holds 250,000 to 300,000 distinct CDR3 sequences, of which roughly 13% were seen once. The ten largest account for about 8% of the sample. The material sequenced was blood. These receptors were collected from a woman aged 25-40 years with Graves' hyperthyroidism that later progressed to Graves' ophthalmopathy.

There are many counts of this clonotype. The CDR3 spells CASSLGQHYGYTF. CDR3 DNA: TGTGCCAGCAGTTTAGGACAGCACTATGGCTACACCTTC. The chain links TRBV27 to TRBJ1-2; TRBD1 might be the D (6 bases). This CDR3 spans 13 amino acids. Germline-derived CDR1 and CDR2 are MNHEY and SMNVEV (reference sequence). The ends were cut back, 2 bases at V and 3 bases at J, with 7 bases in the middle.

This clonotype was detected many times. V is TRBV10-3 and J is TRBJ2-5, with 7 positions matching TRBD2. V lost 7 bases to trimming and J lost 3 bases; unmatched junction nucleotides: 5. CDR1 is ENHRY and CDR2 is SYGVKD in the germline V gene. This CDR3 has 13 residues. Here the CDR3 DNA reads TGTGCCATCAAGAAGGCGGGAGAAGAGACCCAGTACTTC. Translation gives CAIKKAGEETQYF.

Details on this clonotype: One end of the junction fails to match germline, which may point to a read error. This rearrangement joins TRBV4-2 to TRBJ2-7; the match to TRBD2 covers 9 bases. This CDR3 has 15 amino acids. Germline CDR1 LGHNA, CDR2 YNFKEQ. DNA of the CDR3: TGTGCCGGCAGCCAAGATCCGGGACTAGCATCCGAGCAGTACTTC. This codes for CAGSQDPGLASEQYF.

The gene calls are TRBV20-1 and TRBJ2-7, with 13 bases that match TRBD2. The V gene end was trimmed by 3 bases and the J gene end by 6 bases; junction bases not matched to a gene: 11. The CDR3 is 16 amino acids. Germline V gene lookup returns CDR1 DFQATT and CDR2 SNEGSKA (reference sequence). CDR3 in amino acids: CSARGGLAGERGEQYF. The CDR3 DNA reads TGCAGTGCTAGGGGTGGACTAGCGGGAGAGCGAGGCGAGCAGTACTTC.

This chain links TRBV18 with TRBJ1-3, with D perhaps matching TRBD1 (5 bases). The germline gives CDR1 KGHSH, CDR2 LQKENI. The CDR3 spans 15 residues. V was trimmed by 3 bases and J by 2 bases, leaving 11 bases between them. The CDR3 is CASSPNQGTGNTIYF. The CDR3 DNA sequence: TGTGCCAGCTCACCTAACCAGGGAACTGGAAACACCATATATTTT.

This clonotype was observed a few times. One end of the junction varies from germline; a read error may be responsible. This sequence joins TRBV5-1 and TRBJ2-7; 7 nucleotides align to TRBD2. Germline V gives CDR1 SGHRS, CDR2 YFSETQ. The CDR3 is 14 amino acids. The CDR3 DNA reads as TGCGCCAACAGCTTCGAGGGACTAACCTACGAGCAGTACTTC. This gives the protein CANSFEGLTYEQYF. Together with reference TRBV5-1 and TRBJ2-7, the CDR3 gives the full variable domain: KAGVTQTPRYLIKTRGQQVTLSCSPISGHRSVSWYQQTPGQGLQFLFEYFSETQRNKGNFPGRFSGRQFSNSRSEMNVSTLELGDSALYLCANSFEGLTYEQYFGPGTRLTVT.

This clonotype has at least ten counts. The chain has TRBV12-3 or TRBV12-4 and TRBJ2-7; unclear D gene. The V end was cut by 5 bases, the J end by 4 bases, with 15 bases between. CDR3 length equals 14 residues. DNA for the CDR3: TGTGCCAGCAGTCGGGCCAGCTCCTCGTACGAGCAGTACTTC. Amino acids: CASSRASSSYEQYF.

This clonotype was seen repeatedly, ten times or more. This chain joins TRBV9 and TRBJ1-5; D not resolved. CDR3 length equals 15 residues. Trimming shortened V by 3 bases and J by 1 base, and 11 bases separated the two germline ends. From germline, CDR1 is SGDLS and CDR2 YYNGEE. CDR3 sequence: CASSAGGGSNQPQHF. In DNA, the CDR3 is TGTGCCAGCAGCGCCGGAGGAGGGAGCAATCAGCCCCAGCATTTT. Drawing the rest from reference TRBV9 and TRBJ1-5, the complete variable domain is DSGVTQTPKHLITATGQRVTLRCSPRSGDLSVYWYQQSLDQGLQFLIQYYNGEERAKGNILERFSAQQFPDLHSELNLSSLELGDSALYFCASSAGGGSNQPQHFGDGTRLSIL.

This clonotype was counted a few times. In DNA form, the CDR3 reads TGTGCCAGCAGCCCAGACGGTATCGGGGAGCTGTTTTTT. Translated: CASSPDGIGELFF. The chain has TRBV4-2 and TRBJ2-2; unclear D gene. The V end lost 4 bases, the J end lost 7 bases, and 10 bases lay between the germline ends. Germline V gene data show CDR1 as LGHNA and CDR2 as YNFKEQ. The CDR3 totals 13 residues.

This clonotype appeared many times. This chain uses TRBV6-1 with TRBJ2-7, with D maybe TRBD1 (6 bases). In germline, CDR1 is MNHNS, CDR2 SASEGT. The CDR3 length is 14 residues. V shed 2 bases and J shed 3 bases, with 11 bases lying between them. CDR3 region: CASSESRGHYEQYF. The CDR3 DNA follows: TGTGCCAGCAGTGAATCCAGGGGCCACTACGAGCAGTACTTC.

In this sample, this clonotype turned up many times. This sequence joins TRBV24-1 and TRBJ2-7, with D perhaps matching TRBD1 or TRBD2 (5 bases each). The CDR3 is 15 amino acids. CDR1 and CDR2 from the germline V gene are KGHDR and SFDVKD. V was shortened by 1 base and J by 3 bases, with 12 bases between the two germline ends. CDR3 sequence (DNA): TGTGCCACCAGTGATTTTAGGGACGGGTACTACGAGCAGTACTTC. Amino acid sequence: CATSDFRDGYYEQYF.

This clonotype was detected ten times or more. This chain uses TRBV3-1 with TRBJ2-1; TRBD1 aligns across 7 bases. V shed 1 base and J 4 bases; nucleotides not matched to a gene: 4. The germline V gene has CDR1 LGHDT and CDR2 YNNKEL (reference sequence). The CDR3 extends over 15 amino acids. CDR3 in amino acids: CASSQGGRGYNEQFF. The CDR3 DNA sequence: TGTGCCAGCAGCCAAGGCGGCAGGGGGTACAATGAGCAGTTCTTC.

This clonotype was counted many times. This chain uses TRBV30 with TRBJ1-2; the D gene is possibly TRBD1 (6 bases). The CDR3 is 13 amino acids. CDR1 is GTSNPN and CDR2 is SVGIG in the germline V gene (reference sequence). The V end was cut by 4 bases, the J end by 4 bases, with 13 bases between. CDR3 nucleotides: TGTGCCTGGAACGCAGGGGTCGCCTATGGCTACACCTTC. This translates into CAWNAGVAYGYTF.

This clonotype was observed many times. The chain couples TRBV7-9 to TRBJ2-7; perhaps TRBD1 as D (5 bases). The CDR3 totals 13 residues. Trimming took 3 bases from V and 7 from J, leaving 13 bases between them. The germline gives CDR1 SEHNR, CDR2 FQNEAQ (reference sequence). The DNA for the CDR3 is TGTGCCAGCAGCTTGGACACAAGTGTTGAGCAGTACTTC. Amino acids: CASSLDTSVEQYF.